Following are 20 T cell receptor beta chains from one sample sequenced in a study of cytomegalovirus exposure and HLA in healthy donors. The primer mix had 60 Vbeta and 13 Jbeta primers. Sequencing was performed with immunoSEQ multiplex PCR; in TCRdb, only in-frame clones are kept and a portion is missing. The sample consists of some 120,000 clones, around three quarters of them appearing once. The sample comprised PBMCs. The receptors stem from a woman aged 60-75 years in good health and CMV-seropositive.

V gene TRBV28 combines with J gene TRBJ2-6; 7 bases fit TRBD1. Germline V gene lookup returns CDR1 MDHEN and CDR2 SYDVKM. The CDR3 contains 19 residues. The J segment lost 0 bases and the V segment lost 4 bases, leaving 12 bases of the junction unmatched. CDR3 protein: CASSSPPKGALSGANVLTF. CDR3 nucleotides: TGTGCCAGCAGTTCCCCCCCCAAGGGGGCCCTCTCTGGGGCCAACGTCCTGACTTTC.

This clone was counted once. The junction departs from germline at one end; a sequencing error may be responsible. The rearrangement uses TRBV29-1 and TRBJ2-6; possible D gene TRBD1, 6 bases. The CDR3 has 15 residues. Germline-derived CDR1 and CDR2 are SQVTM and ANQGSEA. DNA of the CDR3: TGCAGCGTTCTAGGACAGACCTCTGGGGCCAACGGCCTGACTTTC. Its protein product is CSVLGQTSGANGLTF.

V usage is TRBV11-2 and J usage is TRBJ1-2, with 8 bases lining up with TRBD1. Germline-derived CDR1 and CDR2 are SGHAT and FQNNGV. This CDR3 contains 16 residues. V lost 5 bases and J lost 7; bases outside the gene matches: 15. Here the CDR3 reads CASSPENLRGPAGYTF. The CDR3 region has the DNA TGTGCCAGCAGCCCGGAAAATCTCAGGGGGCCCGCTGGCTACACCTTC. The variable domain in full, completed from reference TRBV11-2 and TRBJ1-2, reads EAGVAQSPRYKIIEKRQSVAFWCNPISGHATLYWYQQILGQGPKLLIQFQNNGVVDDSQLPKDRFSAERLKGVDSTLKIQPAKLEDSAVYLCASSPENLRGPAGYTFGSGTRLTVV.

V and J are TRBV30 and TRBJ2-1, with 7 bases identical to TRBD1. Germline assignment: CDR1 GTSNPN and CDR2 SVGIG (reference sequence). This CDR3 comprises 15 residues. Trimming removed 4 bases from V and 2 bases from J; junction bases left unmatched: 8. The CDR3 DNA sequence: TGTGCCTGGAATCAGAACAGGGGTACCTACAATGAGCAGTTCTTC. This sequence encodes CAWNQNRGTYNEQFF.

This chain connects TRBV25-1 to TRBJ1-2; tentative D call: TRBD1 (5 bases). This CDR3 comprises 13 residues. The V end was cut by 7 bases, the J end by 9 bases, with 18 bases between. From germline, CDR1 is MGHDK and CDR2 SYGVNS. The chain's CDR3 is CASTPPGYSRYTF. CDR3 bases: TGTGCCAGCACTCCCCCAGGGTATTCGCGCTACACCTTC.

This clone was seen only once. The rearrangement links TRBV19 to TRBJ1-5; TRBD1 matches at 11 bases. Looked up from germline, CDR1 is LNHDA and CDR2 is SQIVND (reference sequence). The CDR3 length is 20 residues. V lost 7 bases and J lost 0; bases outside the gene matches: 17. CDR3 sequence (DNA): TGTGCCAGTACCCAAACCACCGGGACAGGGGGAACCTTTAGCAATCAGCCCCAGCATTTT. It yields the protein CASTQTTGTGGTFSNQPQHF.

J is TRBJ2-7 and V is TRBV19, with D perhaps matching TRBD1 (5 bases). Trimming shortened V by 2 bases and J by 3 bases, and 11 bases separated the two germline ends. This CDR3 contains 14 residues. Germline V gene sequence: CDR1 LNHDA, CDR2 SQIVND (reference sequence). The CDR3 protein is CASSIKGFYYEQYF. CDR3 sequence (DNA): TGTGCCAGTAGTATAAAGGGGTTCTACTACGAGCAGTACTTC.

The rearrangement joins TRBV5-4 to TRBJ1-1, with a possible D match to TRBD1 (6 bases). Trimming shortened V by 1 base and J by 0 bases, and 13 bases separated the two germline ends. This CDR3 comprises 16 residues. Per the germline V gene, CDR1 is SGHNT and CDR2 is YYREEE (reference sequence). The CDR3 is CASSLPRGQLNTEAFF. CDR3 sequence (DNA): TGTGCCAGCAGCTTGCCGAGAGGACAGCTGAACACTGAAGCTTTCTTT.

The rearrangement joins TRBV6-5 to TRBJ2-7, with TRBD1 matching over 7 bases. The CDR3 is 12 residues long. Per the germline V gene, CDR1 is MNHEY and CDR2 is SVGAGI. J was trimmed by 7 bases and V by 10 bases; bases with no gene match: 10. CDR3 loop: CATRIRQGEQYF. Written as DNA, the CDR3 is TGTGCCACCCGTATTCGACAGGGAGAGCAGTACTTC.

The chain couples TRBV15 to TRBJ2-7; possibly TRBD1 for D (5 bases). Germline-derived CDR1 and CDR2 are LNHNV and YYDKDF (reference sequence). This CDR3 is built from 14 residues. The V end lost 2 bases, the J end lost 1 base, and 9 bases lay between the germline ends. The CDR3 bases are TGTGCCACCAGCAGATCAGGGCCATCCTACGAGCAGTACTTC. This codes for CATSRSGPSYEQYF. Using reference TRBV15 and TRBJ2-7 for the parts outside the CDR3, the full variable domain is DAMVIQNPRYQVTQFGKPVTLSCSQTLNHNVMYWYQQKSSQAPKLLFHYYDKDFNNEADTPDNFQSRRPNTSFCFLDIRSPGLGDTAMYLCATSRSGPSYEQYFGPGTRLTVT.

In this sample, this clone turned up a few times. The chain uses TRBV2 and TRBJ1-2; TRBD1 matches at 8 bases. The CDR3 length is 13 residues. J lost 3 bases, V lost 6 bases, and 3 bases had no gene match. CDR1 is SNHLY and CDR2 is FYNNEI in the germline V gene. The CDR3 spells CASSPGQDYGYTF. CDR3 coding DNA: TGTGCCAGCAGCCCGGGACAGGACTATGGCTACACCTTC.

This clone was recorded only once. V usage is TRBV5-1 and J usage is TRBJ2-7, with 7 bases aligning to TRBD2. Germline assignment: CDR1 SGHRS and CDR2 YFSETQ. Germline trimming cut 0 bases from V and 1 base from J; bases unmatched to any gene: 7. The CDR3 runs to 16 residues. This chain's CDR3 is CASSLAGGWGSYEQYF. In nucleotides, the CDR3 is TGCGCCAGCAGCTTGGCGGGGGGTTGGGGATCCTACGAGCAGTACTTC.

The V gene is TRBV19, the J gene TRBJ1-1; TRBD1 aligns across 8 bases. This CDR3 comprises 15 residues. J lost 1 base, V lost 3 bases, and 4 bases had no gene match. The germline V gene has CDR1 LNHDA and CDR2 SQIVND (reference sequence). The CDR3 sequence is CASSITGTGNTEAFF. In nucleotides, the CDR3 is TGTGCCAGTAGTATCACCGGGACAGGGAACACTGAAGCTTTCTTT.

This chain joins TRBV5-4 and TRBJ1-6; D not certain. This CDR3 has 17 amino acids. Germline V gene sequence: CDR1 SGHNT, CDR2 YYREEE (reference sequence). V was shortened by 4 bases and J by 0 bases, with 14 bases between the two germline ends. The CDR3 sequence is CASSQDLPSSYNSPLHF. For the CDR3, the DNA is TGTGCCAGCAGCCAGGACTTACCGAGCTCCTATAATTCACCCCTCCACTTT.

V and J are TRBV6-1 and TRBJ1-1; no clear D gene. Between the trimmed V and J ends, which lost 6 bases and 2 bases, there was a span of 10 bases. The CDR3 sequence is 13 residues long. Germline CDR1 MNHNS, CDR2 SASEGT. CDR3 loop: CASSARTNTEAFF. Here the CDR3 DNA reads TGTGCCAGCAGCGCCCGAACTAACACTGAAGCTTTCTTT.

There are a few counts of this clone. The chain is built from TRBV28 and TRBJ2-7; 8 bases match TRBD1. The CDR3 runs to 13 residues. With V trimmed by 8 bases and J by 5 bases, 8 bases remained unmatched. CDR1 and CDR2 from the germline V gene are MDHEN and SYDVKM. CDR3 loop: CASRRTGRDEQYF. CDR3 nucleotides: TGTGCCAGCCGACGGACAGGGCGGGACGAGCAGTACTTC.

The V call is TRBV5-4, the J call TRBJ2-5; the match to TRBD2 covers 10 bases. The germline gives CDR1 SGHNT, CDR2 YYREEE (reference sequence). Trimming cost V 5 bases and J 5 bases; bases outside gene matches: 3. This CDR3 comprises 13 residues. CDR3 DNA: TGTGCCAGCAGTGTACTAGCGGGGGAGACCCAGTACTTC. Its protein product is CASSVLAGETQYF. The whole variable domain, filled in from reference TRBV5-4 and TRBJ2-5, reads ETGVTQSPTHLIKTRGQQVTLRCSSQSGHNTVSWYQQALGQGPQFIFQYYREEENGRGNFPPRFSGLQFPNYSSELNVNALELDDSALYLCASSVLAGETQYFGPGTRLLVL.

Points on this clone: At one end the junction does not follow the germline gene, possibly because of a read error. V gene TRBV7-2 combines with J gene TRBJ1-5, with D possibly being TRBD1 (5 bases). This CDR3 is 16 amino acids long. Per the germline V gene, CDR1 is SGHTA and CDR2 is FQGNSA. The CDR3 DNA is TGCGCCAGCAGCCAAGATACGGGACTTAACAATCAGCCCCAGCATTTT. Its translation: CASSQDTGLNNQPQHF.

The chain links TRBV5-1 to TRBJ2-6, with 10 bases fitting TRBD1. Unmatched junction bases numbered 4, after V lost 0 bases and J lost 1 base. This CDR3 is built from 18 residues. Per the germline V gene, CDR1 is SGHRS and CDR2 is YFSETQ. The CDR3: CASSLVGTGESGANVLTF. The CDR3 bases are TGCGCCAGCAGCTTGGTGGGGACAGGGGAATCTGGGGCCAACGTCCTGACTTTC.

The rearrangement joins TRBV6-1 to TRBJ2-7, with 10 positions matching TRBD2. The CDR3 extends over 18 amino acids. Germline V gene lookup returns CDR1 MNHNS and CDR2 SASEGT. The V and J ends lost 3 bases and 1 base, in that order; junction bases with no gene match: 12. The CDR3 loop reads CASSDQPIAGGLSYEQYF. The CDR3 DNA follows: TGTGCCAGCAGTGACCAACCCATAGCGGGAGGTCTTTCCTACGAGCAGTACTTC.